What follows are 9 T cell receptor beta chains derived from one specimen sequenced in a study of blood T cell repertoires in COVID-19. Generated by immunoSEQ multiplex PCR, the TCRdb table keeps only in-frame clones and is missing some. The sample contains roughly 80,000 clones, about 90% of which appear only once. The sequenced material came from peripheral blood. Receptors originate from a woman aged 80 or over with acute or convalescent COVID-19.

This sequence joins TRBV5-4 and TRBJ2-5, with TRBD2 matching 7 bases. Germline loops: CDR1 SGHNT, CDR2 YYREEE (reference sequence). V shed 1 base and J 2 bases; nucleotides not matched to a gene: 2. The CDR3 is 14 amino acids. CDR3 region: CASSLKRGQETQYF. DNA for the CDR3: TGTGCCAGCAGCTTGAAGCGGGGTCAAGAGACCCAGTACTTC.

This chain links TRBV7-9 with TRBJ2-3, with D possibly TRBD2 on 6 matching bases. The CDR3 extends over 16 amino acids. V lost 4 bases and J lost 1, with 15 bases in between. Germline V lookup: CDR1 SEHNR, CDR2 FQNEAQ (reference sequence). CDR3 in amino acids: CASSWPQGGGTDTQYF. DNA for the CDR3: TGTGCCAGCAGCTGGCCTCAGGGCGGGGGCACAGATACGCAGTATTTT.

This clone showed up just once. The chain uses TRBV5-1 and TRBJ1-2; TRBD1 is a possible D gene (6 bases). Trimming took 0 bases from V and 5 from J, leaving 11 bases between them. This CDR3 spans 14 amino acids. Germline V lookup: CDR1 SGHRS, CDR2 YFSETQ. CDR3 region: CASSLDWQGYGYTF. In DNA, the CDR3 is TGCGCCAGCAGCTTGGACTGGCAGGGGTATGGCTACACCTTC.

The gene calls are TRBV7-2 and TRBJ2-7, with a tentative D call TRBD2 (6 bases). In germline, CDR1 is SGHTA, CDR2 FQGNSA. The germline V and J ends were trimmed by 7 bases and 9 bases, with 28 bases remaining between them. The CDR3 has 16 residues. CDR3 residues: CASTGLSLTGLKGQYF. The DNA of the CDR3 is TGTGCCAGCACAGGACTATCTCTTACGGGGCTTAAGGGGCAGTACTTC.

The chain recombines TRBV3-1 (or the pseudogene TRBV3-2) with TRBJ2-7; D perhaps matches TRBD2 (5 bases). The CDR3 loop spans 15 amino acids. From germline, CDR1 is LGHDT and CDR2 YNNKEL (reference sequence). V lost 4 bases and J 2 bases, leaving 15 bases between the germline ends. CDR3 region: CASSRGLTATYEQYF. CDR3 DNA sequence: TGTGCCAGCAGCCGCGGACTCACCGCGACCTACGAGCAGTACTTC.

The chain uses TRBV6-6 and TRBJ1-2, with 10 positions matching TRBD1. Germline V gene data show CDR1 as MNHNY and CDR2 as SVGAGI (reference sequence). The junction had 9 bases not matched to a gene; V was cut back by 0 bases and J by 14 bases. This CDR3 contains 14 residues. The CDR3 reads CASSYSTTGGGGTF. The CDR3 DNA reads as TGTGCCAGCAGTTACTCGACGACAGGGGGCGGTGGTACCTTC.

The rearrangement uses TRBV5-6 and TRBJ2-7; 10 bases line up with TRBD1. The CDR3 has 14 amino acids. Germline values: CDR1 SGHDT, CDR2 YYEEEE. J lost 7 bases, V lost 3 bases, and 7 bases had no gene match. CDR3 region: CASSYRTGGTEQYF. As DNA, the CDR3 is TGTGCCAGCAGCTACAGGACAGGGGGGACTGAGCAGTACTTC. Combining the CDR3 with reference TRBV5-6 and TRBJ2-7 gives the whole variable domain DAGVTQSPTHLIKTRGQQVTLRCSPKSGHDTVSWYQQALGQGPQFIFQYYEEEERQRGNFPDRFSGHQFPNYSSELNVNALLLGDSALYLCASSYRTGGTEQYFGPGTRLTVT.

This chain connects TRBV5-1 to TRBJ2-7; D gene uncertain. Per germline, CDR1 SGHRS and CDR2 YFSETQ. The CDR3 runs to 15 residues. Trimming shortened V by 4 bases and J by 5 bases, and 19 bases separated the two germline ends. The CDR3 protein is CASSAYSEVPNEQYF. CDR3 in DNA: TGCGCCAGCAGCGCGTACAGTGAAGTTCCTAACGAGCAGTACTTC.

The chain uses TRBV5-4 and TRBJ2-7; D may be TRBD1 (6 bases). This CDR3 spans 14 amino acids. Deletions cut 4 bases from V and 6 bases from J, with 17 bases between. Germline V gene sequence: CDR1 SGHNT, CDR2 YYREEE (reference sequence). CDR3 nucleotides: TGTGCCAGCAGCATCGGACAGAGCCAGGGCGAGCAGTACTTC. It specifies CASSIGQSQGEQYF.